Sequencing of this T cell receptor beta chain was carried out in a study of OX40 agonist ivuxolimab in advanced cancers. Study summary: Age averaged 60 years (range roughly 23 to 79), and roughly 82% were male. Enrollees could have had prior anti-PD-1, anti-PD-L1 or anti-CTLA-4 therapy, which more than 30% had received. Partial responses occurred in Three dose-escalation patients, one with hepatocellular carcinoma and two with cutaneous melanoma.

The V and J ends lost 1 base and 7 bases, in that order; junction bases with no gene match: 3. This CDR3 is 16 amino acids long. The germline gives CDR1 MDHEN, CDR2 SYDVKM. The assay was immunoSEQ multiplex PCR, and TCRdb's table has in-frame clones only and misses some. The sample lists roughly 48,000 clones; 85% were seen once. This specimen consisted of CD4+ or CD8+ T cells sorted from blood, obtained in a trial of the OX40 agonist ivuxolimab. The rearrangement links TRBV28 to TRBJ2-1; the match to TRBD2 covers 14 bases. This TCR was sampled from an adult with an advanced solid tumor such as melanoma, head and neck, liver or kidney cancer. CDR3 residues: CASSLFGTSGRNEQFF. DNA of the CDR3: TGTGCCAGCAGTTTATTCGGGACTAGCGGGAGAAATGAGCAGTTCTTC.